This T cell receptor (beta chain) was captured by sequencing in a study of chemoradiotherapy in HPV16-positive cancers. Across the study: Candidate HPV-specific T-cell clones and common TCR motifs came from functional assays in a couple of HPV16-positive patients. Study results and limitations: During treatment, candidate HPV-specific clones and E7-related motifs expanded in tumor.

With regard to this clone: The antigen remains undetermined.

V was cut by 1 base and J by 4 bases, with 18 bases left in between. The CDR3 loop spans 16 amino acids. CDR1 and CDR2 (germline): SGHDT, YYEEEE. Clones were sequenced by immunoSEQ multiplex PCR, and TCRdb holds only the in-frame ones, with some missing. The sample includes approximately 14,000 clones, about two thirds seen only once; the top ten take about 19%. Over chemoradiotherapy, repertoires were sampled more than once. The sample was taken from a patient who underwent chemoradiotherapy. The chain joins TRBV5-6 to TRBJ2-7; D may correspond to TRBD1 or TRBD2 (5 bases each). The TCR originated in a human donor with HPV-associated anogenital cancer. Here the CDR3 DNA reads TGTGCCAGCAGCTTGACATCCGGGGCCGGATGGTACGAGCAGTACTTC. Translated: CASSLTSGAGWYEQYF.